Listed below are T cell receptor beta chains from one sample, sequenced in a study of T-cell memory formation after mild COVID-19. From the 5' RACE reads, TCRdb called clonotypes with MiXCR, one entry per CDR3 protein. There are about 360,000 distinct CDR3 sequences in the sample; under 15% occur only once, and around 21% lies in the top ten. Sequenced input: PBMCs or a T cell subset sorted from them (not recorded which). The receptors originated from a man younger than 30 who had mild COVID-19 (a few samples of this study predate the infection). Cell type and time point are not known. Both conserved end residues are part of each CDR3. The D gene is left open where the match is weak. Expanded clones get a size class; other rows say once, few or many, or leave the size out.

>TRBV5-4|TRBJ2-3|-|-
CASSFSSDPTDTQYF
TGTGCCAGCAGCTTTTCTAGCGACCCCACAGATACGCAGTATTTT
>TRBV12-3/TRBV12-4|TRBJ1-6|-|-
CASRGLVEHSPLHF
TGTGCCAGCAGGGGACTGGTCGAACATTCACCCCTCCACTTT
>TRBV23-1|TRBJ2-6|TRBD2|-
CASLLAGGSGANVLTF
TGCGCCAGCCTACTAGCGGGGGGCTCTGGGGCCAACGTCCTGACTTTC
>TRBV12-3/TRBV12-4|TRBJ2-1|TRBD2|many
CASSLSSLAASSYNEQFF
TGTGCCAGCAGTTTATCATCACTAGCGGCGAGCTCCTACAATGAGCAGTTCTTC
>TRBV4-3|TRBJ2-3|-|-
CASSLQGSPSTDTQYF
TGCGCCAGCAGCCTCCAGGGAAGCCCTAGCACAGATACGCAGTATTTT
>TRBV7-2|TRBJ1-4|TRBD1|-
CASSRRQGGATNEKLFF
TGTGCCAGCAGCCGACGACAGGGTGGGGCAACTAATGAAAAACTGTTTTTT
>TRBV20-1|TRBJ2-2|-|-
CSALRTPSDGELFF
TGCAGTGCTTTACGGACACCCTCCGACGGGGAGCTGTTTTTT
>TRBV7-3|TRBJ2-3|-|many
CASSLANSVTDTQYF
TGTGCCAGCAGCTTAGCAAATAGCGTGACAGATACGCAGTATTTT
>TRBV5-1|TRBJ2-3|-|-
CASSARTGTDTQYF
TGCGCCAGCAGCGCCAGGACGGGCACAGATACGCAGTATTTT
>TRBV29-1|TRBJ1-1|TRBD1|few
CSADGTGTSEAFF
TGCAGCGCCGACGGGACAGGGACATCTGAAGCTTTCTTT
>TRBV18|TRBJ2-5|TRBD2|many
CASSPPGLAGDSLETQYF
TGTGCCAGCTCACCGCCAGGACTAGCGGGGGACAGTCTAGAGACCCAGTACTTC
>TRBV27|TRBJ2-1|-|-
CASSVVGVGQFF
TGTGCCAGCAGTGTAGTAGGGGTCGGGCAGTTCTTC
>TRBV11-2|TRBJ2-3|-|-
CASSLVQEADTQYF
TGTGCCAGCAGCTTAGTTCAGGAAGCAGATACGCAGTATTTT
>TRBV20-1|TRBJ1-2|-|few
CSAWQSSMGYGYTF
TGCAGTGCCTGGCAGTCATCTATGGGCTATGGCTACACCTTC
>TRBV29-1|TRBJ2-1|TRBD1|few
CSVVNNRGQGAYNEQFF
TGCAGCGTTGTTAATAATCGAGGGCAGGGGGCTTACAATGAGCAGTTCTTC
>TRBV18|TRBJ1-4|TRBD1|-
CASSPTGAPNEKLFF
TGTGCCAGCTCGCCGACAGGGGCGCCTAATGAAAAACTGTTTTTT
>TRBV6-2/TRBV6-3|TRBJ1-5|-|-
CASSWFMDSNQPQHF
TGTGCCAGCAGTTGGTTCATGGACAGCAATCAGCCCCAGCATTTT
>TRBV12-3/TRBV12-4|TRBJ2-3|-|few
CASRPPGNTDTQYF
TGTGCCAGCAGGCCTCCGGGGAACACAGATACGCAGTATTTT
>TRBV4-1|TRBJ1-1|-|-
CASSQLRENTEAFF
TGCGCCAGCAGCCAATTGAGGGAGAACACTGAAGCTTTCTTT
>TRBV14|TRBJ2-1|TRBD2|few
CASSPSGGSNEQFF
TGTGCCAGCAGCCCAAGCGGGGGGAGCAATGAGCAGTTCTTC
>TRBV18|TRBJ2-7|-|-
CASLSGILPYEQYF
TGTGCCAGCCTCTCGGGAATACTACCCTACGAGCAGTACTTC
>TRBV6-1|TRBJ1-3|-|-
CASSAGGGPGNTIYF
TGTGCCAGCTCCGCCGGGGGGGGCCCTGGAAACACCATATATTTT
>TRBV4-1|TRBJ1-2|-|-
CASSPDPGHYGYTF
TGCGCCAGCAGCCCCGATCCGGGGCACTATGGCTACACCTTC
>TRBV29-1|TRBJ1-1|TRBD1|few
CSAISPGQGDAFF
TGCAGCGCAATTTCTCCGGGACAGGGTGATGCTTTCTTT
>TRBV15|TRBJ2-5|-|-
CATSRRGNQETQYF
TGTGCCACCAGCAGACGGGGGAACCAAGAGACCCAGTACTTC
>TRBV11-3|TRBJ2-1|TRBD2|-
CASSLDQGGTSAGNEQFF
TGTGCCAGCAGCTTAGATCAGGGAGGGACTAGCGCGGGCAATGAGCAGTTCTTC
>TRBV5-1|TRBJ2-2|TRBD1|many
CASNPRTGGTGELFF
TGCGCCAGCAACCCCCGGACAGGGGGCACCGGGGAGCTGTTTTTT
>TRBV20-1|TRBJ1-1|TRBD1|-
CSARRDRGSTEAFF
TGCAGTGCTCGCCGGGACAGGGGATCCACTGAAGCTTTCTTT
>TRBV10-3|TRBJ1-1|TRBD1|few
CAISGTGGTEAFF
TGTGCCATCAGTGGGACAGGGGGCACTGAAGCTTTCTTT
>TRBV4-3|TRBJ2-3|-|-
CASSQDTLDSSTDTQYF
TGCGCCAGCAGCCAAGACACACTGGACAGTAGCACAGATACGCAGTATTTT
>TRBV20-1|TRBJ2-3|-|few
CSAGGGGATDTQYF
TGCAGTGCCGGGGGTGGCGGGGCTACAGATACGCAGTATTTT
>TRBV2|TRBJ2-5|TRBD2|few
CASSPTLLLAGGFGETQYF
TGTGCCAGCAGTCCCACTCTCCTACTAGCGGGGGGGTTTGGAGAGACCCAGTACTTC
>TRBV15|TRBJ1-5|TRBD1|few
CATSMMTGGLQPQHF
TGTGCCACCAGCATGATGACAGGGGGCCTTCAGCCCCAGCATTTT
>TRBV7-2|TRBJ1-1|-|few
CASSYLLRGEAFF
TGTGCCAGCAGCTACCTTCTTAGGGGCGAAGCTTTCTTT
>TRBV12-3/TRBV12-4|TRBJ2-2|TRBD1|-
CAIHVTGGNTGELFF
TGTGCCATCCACGTGACAGGGGGAAACACCGGGGAGCTGTTTTTT
>TRBV20-1|TRBJ2-1|TRBD2|-
CSAREASGGAYEQFF
TGCAGTGCTAGAGAGGCTAGCGGGGGGGCTTATGAGCAGTTCTTC
>TRBV20-1|TRBJ1-1|-|-
CSAREPGPTEAFF
TGCAGTGCTAGAGAACCTGGTCCCACTGAAGCTTTCTTT
>TRBV14|TRBJ1-1|-|-
CASSPLPGRGEAFF
TGTGCCAGCAGCCCCTTGCCGGGAAGGGGTGAAGCTTTCTTT
>TRBV2|TRBJ1-1|-|-
CASSVLRVSSTEAFF
TGTGCCAGCAGTGTTCTCCGGGTTTCAAGCACTGAAGCTTTCTTT
>TRBV6-4|TRBJ2-1|-|few
CASSEGATRGYEQFF
TGTGCCAGCAGTGAGGGGGCCACTAGAGGCTATGAGCAGTTCTTC
>TRBV20-1|TRBJ1-5|TRBD1|few
CSASTGVWGNQPQHF
TGCAGTGCTAGTACAGGGGTTTGGGGCAATCAGCCCCAGCATTTT
>TRBV7-3|TRBJ2-3|-|-
CASSSPAGYYTDTQYF
TGTGCCAGCAGCTCGCCCGCCGGGTACTACACAGATACGCAGTATTTT
>TRBV6-1|TRBJ1-2|-|few
CATSVAGLYGYTF
TGTGCCACCTCGGTAGCGGGGCTATATGGCTACACCTTC
>TRBV4-3|TRBJ1-1|TRBD1|-
CASSQESTGGYKDTEAFF
TGCGCCAGCAGCCAAGAGAGTACAGGGGGGTATAAGGACACTGAAGCTTTCTTT
>TRBV7-2|TRBJ2-5|-|-
CASSFAGAQETQYF
TGTGCCAGCAGCTTTGCGGGGGCGCAAGAGACCCAGTACTTC
>TRBV5-1|TRBJ2-1|-|-
CASSLAVGPKAYNEQFF
TGCGCCAGCAGCTTGGCCGTGGGACCTAAGGCCTACAATGAGCAGTTCTTC
>TRBV7-6|TRBJ2-2|TRBD1|few
CASSIGQGGTGELFF
TGTGCCAGCAGCATTGGACAGGGTGGGACCGGGGAGCTGTTTTTT
>TRBV2|TRBJ1-1|-|-
CASTWAPNTEAFF
TGTGCCAGTACTTGGGCTCCGAACACTGAAGCTTTCTTT
>TRBV7-9|TRBJ2-7|-|few
CASSLSWEQYF
TGTGCCAGCAGCTTATCATGGGAGCAGTACTTC
>TRBV11-2|TRBJ1-1|-|-
CASSLEGNSGTEAFF
TGTGCCAGCAGCTTAGAGGGAAACTCGGGCACTGAAGCTTTCTTT
>TRBV7-2|TRBJ1-1|-|many
CASSLDATEAFF
TGTGCCAGCAGCTTAGATGCGACTGAAGCTTTCTTT
>TRBV24-1|TRBJ1-4|-|-
CATSDTQGPGEKLFF
TGTGCCACCAGTGATACACAGGGACCGGGTGAAAAACTGTTTTTT
>TRBV4-2|TRBJ2-3|-|-
CASSQDEDPRTDTQYF
TGTGCCAGCAGCCAAGACGAGGACCCGCGCACAGATACGCAGTATTTT
>TRBV5-1|TRBJ2-7|-|-
CASSLNSLPTYEQYF
TGCGCCAGCAGCTTGAATTCTCTACCGACCTACGAGCAGTACTTC
>TRBV29-1|TRBJ1-2|-|few
CSVEENGYTF
TGCAGCGTTGAAGAGAATGGCTACACCTTC
>TRBV4-1|TRBJ2-5|-|few
CASSQGPLETQYF
TGCGCCAGCAGCCAAGGGCCATTAGAGACCCAGTACTTC
>TRBV9|TRBJ1-2|-|-
CASRDETGMGGYTF
TGTGCCAGCAGGGACGAAACAGGGATGGGTGGCTACACCTTC